The 5 T cell receptor beta chains in this list originate from one sample, sequenced in a study of cytomegalovirus exposure and HLA in healthy donors. Amplification used 60 Vbeta primers and 13 Jbeta primers. Clones were sequenced by immunoSEQ multiplex PCR, and TCRdb holds only the in-frame ones, with some missing. Here the sample spans about 160,000 clones, 60% to 80% being singletons. The sequencing sample was made of PBMCs. The receptors here all came from a man between 60 and 75 years old in good health and CMV-seronegative.

The chain joins TRBV6-5 to TRBJ2-1; 7 nucleotides agree with TRBD1. The CDR3 extends over 15 amino acids. The germline V gene has CDR1 MNHEY and CDR2 SVGAGI. V trimming: 5 bases; J trimming: 7 bases; junction bases outside the gene matches: 11. The chain's CDR3 is CASSPSRQGANEQFF. The CDR3 coding sequence is TGTGCCAGCAGTCCTTCCCGACAGGGAGCAAATGAGCAGTTCTTC.

The V gene is TRBV9, the J gene TRBJ2-7; TRBD2 might be the D (5 bases). The CDR3 sequence is 13 residues long. Germline CDR1 reads SGDLS; CDR2 reads YYNGEE. V was shortened by 0 bases and J by 2 bases, with 6 bases between the two germline ends. This CDR3 reads CASSVDGTYEQYF. The CDR3 DNA follows: TGTGCCAGCAGCGTAGACGGGACCTACGAGCAGTACTTC. The full variable domain, its missing parts supplied by reference TRBV9 and TRBJ2-7, is DSGVTQTPKHLITATGQRVTLRCSPRSGDLSVYWYQQSLDQGLQFLIQYYNGEERAKGNILERFSAQQFPDLHSELNLSSLELGDSALYFCASSVDGTYEQYFGPGTRLTVT.

The chain uses TRBV5-4 and TRBJ2-3; D perhaps matches TRBD2 (7 bases). The length of the CDR3 is 17 residues. Trimming removed 4 bases at V and 0 bases at J, with 18 bases between. The germline V gene encodes CDR1 SGHNT and CDR2 YYREEE (reference sequence). In DNA form, the CDR3 reads TGTGCCAGCAGCCGAGGTGCCGGGGGGCTTAGCACAGATACGCAGTATTTT. Amino acid sequence: CASSRGAGGLSTDTQYF.

The gene calls are TRBV5-1 and TRBJ1-2, with D unresolved. The CDR3 contains 14 residues. From germline, CDR1 is SGHRS and CDR2 YFSETQ. Trimming cost V 3 bases and J 0 bases, with 9 bases left between them. CDR3 nucleotide sequence: TGCGCCAGCAGCTCGACACGATCTAACTATGGCTACACCTTC. It is translated as CASSSTRSNYGYTF.

This chain connects TRBV7-2 to TRBJ2-3, with 10 bases that match TRBD2. This CDR3 region has 15 residues. Trimming removed 5 bases from V and 7 bases from J; junction bases left unmatched: 9. Germline V gene lookup returns CDR1 SGHTA and CDR2 FQGNSA. CDR3 coding DNA: TGTGCCAGCAGCGTTAGCGGGGGGCCTCCACATACGCAGTATTTT. Protein product: CASSVSGGPPHTQYF. The full variable domain, in which reference TRBV7-2 and TRBJ2-3 provide the parts outside the CDR3, is GAGVSQSPSNKVTEKGKDVELRCDPISGHTALYWYRQSLGQGLEFLIYFQGNSAPDKSGLPSDRFSAERTGGSVSTLTIQRTQQEDSAVYLCASSVSGGPPHTQYFGPGTRLTVL.